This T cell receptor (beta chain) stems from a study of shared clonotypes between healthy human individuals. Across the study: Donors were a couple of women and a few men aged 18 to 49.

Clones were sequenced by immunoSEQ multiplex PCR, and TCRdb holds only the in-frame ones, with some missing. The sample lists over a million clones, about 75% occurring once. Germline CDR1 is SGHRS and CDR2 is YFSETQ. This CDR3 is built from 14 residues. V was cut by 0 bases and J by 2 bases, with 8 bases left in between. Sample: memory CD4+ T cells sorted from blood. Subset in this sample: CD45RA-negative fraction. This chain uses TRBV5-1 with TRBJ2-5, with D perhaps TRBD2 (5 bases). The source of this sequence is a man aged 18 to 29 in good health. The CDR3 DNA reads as TGCGCCAGCAGCTTGGAGACGGGACAAGAGACCCAGTACTTC. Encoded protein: CASSLETGQETQYF.